This entry is about one T cell receptor beta chain. This receptor's antigen is unknown. Base qualities are not at hand, and no much larger clone is one base apart. V and J are truncated by 3 bases and 2 bases respectively, leaving an intervening sequence of 13 bases. There are 15 amino acids in the CDR3, from cysteine to phenylalanine inclusive. The retained sequence is limited to the CDR3, 45 bases, with the frame set at the first base. From the germline V gene (reference sequence), CDR1 is LNHDA and CDR2 is SQIVND. These data come from a study of shared clonotypes between healthy human individuals (dated by TCRdb to the early 2020s). As for the study more broadly: The cohort included three men and two women between 18 and 49 years of age. Per donor, three plates each were used for CD4 naive and CD4 memory, two for CD8 naive, and one for CD8 memory. The study deeply sequenced blood TCR repertoires of five healthy adults to estimate repertoire size and the extent of clonotype sharing between individuals. Different laboratories and diverse techniques were used to prepare libraries and sequence TCR repertoires, to increase sequencing depth and limit assay-specific biases. Between about 0.94 and 8.9 billion PBMCs per donor were obtained by leukapheresis. General findings and caveats noted by the study authors: Naive subsets generally had larger estimated clonotype richness than memory subsets did. Incomplete sequencing was indicated by rarefaction of sorted-subset datasets, despite the large sequencing depth. Pairwise subsampling led to the expectation that sequencing depth would affect the degree of clonotype sharing among donors. The genetic and exposure-history diversity represented was limited by the small number of donors. Only blood was sampled, and tissue TCR repertoires likely differ from those in blood. Compared with non-shared clonotypes, clonotypes shared by all four sorted-subset donors had higher generation probabilities. Roughly 5.2% of naive CD4, 3.5% of naive CD8, approximately 2% of memory CD4, and over 0.35% of memory CD8 clonotypes were shared across several donors.

The donors were healthy, HIV-negative adults who had no recently reported acute infections or vaccinations. All donors were Caucasian adults living in Nashville, Tennessee, USA. CD4+ T cells were enriched by magnetic negative selection; naive cells were then positively selected on CD45RA, and the negative fraction formed the memory subset. After blood collection by leukapheresis, PBMCs were isolated using Ficoll-Histopaque density gradient centrifugation and then cryopreserved in the vapor phase of liquid nitrogen. Analytical flow cytometry was used to check the purity and quantity of each magnetically sorted T cell population. From each sorted fraction, genomic DNA was isolated and quantified by UV absorbance on a Nanodrop 2000c. TCR CDR3 regions were amplified from genomic DNA by multiplex PCR using the deep immunoSEQ assay. Extracted genomic DNA from each cell subset was spread evenly across all wells of several immunoSEQ 96-well plates, with each plate serving as a replicate. For sorted subsets, 200 to 250 ng of genomic DNA, equivalent to around 31,000 T cell genomes, went into each replicate PCR. Purified libraries were measured with a Qubit 3.0 fluorometer, size-checked on a Bioanalyzer 2100, and measured again with the KAPA Library Quantification kit. Every immunoSEQ 96-well plate was sequenced on a dedicated single-read 150-cycle Illumina NextSeq 550 flow cell. The source study handled its data this way. Because only junctional sequences without quality scores were contained in the immunoSEQ output, filtering matching that applied to full-length reads could not be performed. To assign V/J genes and CDR3, sequences were annotated using PyIR, a Python wrapper for IgBLAST v1.9, with IMGT germline references. Reads were removed for weak V/J assignments (E-value above 1e-6), missing CDR3, stop codons, out-of-frame junctions, or ambiguous translated residues. V3J clonotypes were defined by identical inferred V gene, J gene, and CDR3 amino acid sequence. Percentage overlap between repertoires was computed as shared unique clonotypes divided by the size of the smaller repertoire. RTK rarefaction, the Chao1 estimator, and Recon v2.1 estimates of unobserved clonotypes were used to assess repertoire richness. OLGA was used to compute generation probabilities for all TCRbeta clonotypes that the gDNA method yielded from several donors. TCRdb holds this immuneACCESS table with in-frame rearrangements only. Some clones are missing; in checked studies, unresolved V genes explain under half, and the rest has no known cause. V and J calls and clone size follow that table, whereas D and trimming were derived from the DNA. The sample table records about 1.5 million clones; roughly 96% of these occur just once. Approximately 1.1% of the sample is taken by the ten largest.

This sequence originates from a man aged 25-45 years in good health. The V and J genes are TRBV19 and TRBJ1-1; the D gene remains uncertain. The sequenced sample was naive CD4+ T cells sorted from blood. The sample's cell subset or site, from its label and the paper: CD45RA+ positively selected. CDR3 protein: CASSMGGPRNTEAFF. The DNA sequence reads TGTGCCAGTAGTATGGGAGGGCCTAGAAACACTGAAGCTTTCTTT.